The present T cell receptor (beta chain) was sequenced within a study of cytomegalovirus exposure and HLA in healthy donors. This CDR3 has 15 amino acids. V was clipped by 6 bases and J by 6 bases, with 18 bases between them. CDR1 is SNHLY and CDR2 is FYNNEI in the germline V gene. A multiplex PCR was run with 60 Vbeta primers and 13 Jbeta primers. Some clones are missing from TCRdb's copy, which holds only in-frame ones; the method was immunoSEQ multiplex PCR. This sample carries 150,000 to 200,000 clones, 70% to 80% of them seen once, and the ten largest clones take 9.7%. Study-wide points: A few chains linked to CMV were shown in vitro to be specific for CMV antigens.

On this clone: Its antigen is currently unknown.

The chain recombines TRBV2 with TRBJ2-1; the D is unclear. The TCR comes from a man younger than 35 in good health and CMV-seropositive. The sample consisted of PBMCs. CDR3 bases: TGTGCCAGCAGCCCCCCTAGTGCTGTATCCAATGAGCAGTTCTTC. Translated, it gives CASSPPSAVSNEQFF.